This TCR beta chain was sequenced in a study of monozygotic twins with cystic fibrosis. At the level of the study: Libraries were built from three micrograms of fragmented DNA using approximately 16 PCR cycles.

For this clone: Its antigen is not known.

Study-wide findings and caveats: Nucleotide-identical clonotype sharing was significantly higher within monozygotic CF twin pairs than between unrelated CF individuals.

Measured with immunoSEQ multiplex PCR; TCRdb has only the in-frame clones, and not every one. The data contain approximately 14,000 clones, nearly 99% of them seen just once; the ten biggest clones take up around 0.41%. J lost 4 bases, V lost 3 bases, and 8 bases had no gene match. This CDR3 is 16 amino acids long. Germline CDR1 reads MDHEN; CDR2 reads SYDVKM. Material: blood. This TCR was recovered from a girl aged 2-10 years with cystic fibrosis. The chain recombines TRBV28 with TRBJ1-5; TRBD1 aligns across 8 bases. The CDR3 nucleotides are TGTGCCAGCAGTTTTGCAGGGGGCTTAGGAAATCAGCCCCAGCATTTT. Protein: CASSFAGGLGNQPQHF.